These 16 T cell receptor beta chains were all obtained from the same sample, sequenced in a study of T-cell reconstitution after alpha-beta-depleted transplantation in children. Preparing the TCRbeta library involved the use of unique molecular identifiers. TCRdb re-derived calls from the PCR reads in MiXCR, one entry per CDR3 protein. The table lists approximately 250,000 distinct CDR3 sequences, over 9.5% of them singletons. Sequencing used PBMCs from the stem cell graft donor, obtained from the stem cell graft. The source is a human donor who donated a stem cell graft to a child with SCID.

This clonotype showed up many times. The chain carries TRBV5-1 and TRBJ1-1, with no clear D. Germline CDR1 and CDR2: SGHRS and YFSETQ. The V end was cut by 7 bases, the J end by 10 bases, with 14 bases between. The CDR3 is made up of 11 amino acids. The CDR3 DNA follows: TGCGCCAGCCGTTCGGGTTCCGCAGCTTTCTTT. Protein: CASRSGSAAFF.

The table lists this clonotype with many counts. For the CDR3, the DNA is TGCAGTGCTACGGATAACTATGGCTACACCTTC. It is translated as CSATDNYGYTF. V is TRBV20-1 and J is TRBJ1-2; unclear D gene. V shed 4 bases and J shed 1 base, with 4 bases lying between them. This CDR3 contains 11 residues. Germline V lookup: CDR1 DFQATT, CDR2 SNEGSKA (reference sequence).

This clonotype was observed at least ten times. DNA for the CDR3: TGCGCCAGCAGCTTGGAGGGGCTAAATCAGCCCCAGCATTTT. Protein product: CASSLEGLNQPQHF. The chain carries TRBV5-1 and TRBJ1-5, with D possibly matching TRBD1 (5 bases). CDR3 length: 14 amino acids. With 0 bases removed from V and 4 bases from J, the gap between germline ends came to 8 bases. Germline CDR1 reads SGHRS; CDR2 reads YFSETQ.

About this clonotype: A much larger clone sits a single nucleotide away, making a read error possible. CDR3: CSAYGGQETQYF. For the CDR3, the DNA is TGCAGTGCATACGGGGGGCAGGAGACCCAGTACTTC. The chain recombines TRBV20-1 with TRBJ2-5, with D possibly being TRBD2 (7 bases). The CDR3 runs to 12 residues. Germline values: CDR1 DFQATT, CDR2 SNEGSKA (reference sequence). V gave up 6 bases and J gave up 5 bases, with 13 bases separating them.

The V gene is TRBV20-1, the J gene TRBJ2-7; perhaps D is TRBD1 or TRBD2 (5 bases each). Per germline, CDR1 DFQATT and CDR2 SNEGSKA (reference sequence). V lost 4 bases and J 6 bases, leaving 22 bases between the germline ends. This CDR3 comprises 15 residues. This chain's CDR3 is CSAKHPGRATREQYF. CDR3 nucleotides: TGCAGTGCTAAACATCCGGGACGCGCCACCCGCGAGCAGTACTTC.

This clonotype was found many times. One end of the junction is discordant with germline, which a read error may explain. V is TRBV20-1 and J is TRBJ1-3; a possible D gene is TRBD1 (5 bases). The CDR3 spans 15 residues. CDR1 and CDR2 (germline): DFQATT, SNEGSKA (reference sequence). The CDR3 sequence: CSARDVGGAGNTIFF. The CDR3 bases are TGCAGTGCTAGAGATGTCGGGGGAGCTGGAAACACCATATTTTTT.

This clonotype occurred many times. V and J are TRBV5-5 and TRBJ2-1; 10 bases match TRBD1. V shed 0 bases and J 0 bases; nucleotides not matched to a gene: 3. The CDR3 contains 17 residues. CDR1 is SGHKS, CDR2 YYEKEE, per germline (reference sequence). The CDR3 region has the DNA TGTGCCAGCAGCTTGGGGGGACAGGGGTTCTCCTACAATGAGCAGTTCTTC. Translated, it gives CASSLGGQGFSYNEQFF.

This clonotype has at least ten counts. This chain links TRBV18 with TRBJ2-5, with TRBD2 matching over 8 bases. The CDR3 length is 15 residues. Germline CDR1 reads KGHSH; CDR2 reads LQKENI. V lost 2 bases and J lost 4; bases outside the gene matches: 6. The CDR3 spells CASSPKGLAPETQYF. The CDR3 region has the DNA TGTGCCAGCTCACCAAAAGGACTAGCCCCAGAGACCCAGTACTTC.

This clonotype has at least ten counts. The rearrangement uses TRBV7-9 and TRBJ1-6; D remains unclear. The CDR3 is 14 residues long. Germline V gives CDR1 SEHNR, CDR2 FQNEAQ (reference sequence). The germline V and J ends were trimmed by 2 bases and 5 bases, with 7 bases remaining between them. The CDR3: CASSLLIDNSPLHF. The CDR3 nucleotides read TGTGCCAGCAGCTTATTGATAGATAATTCACCCCTCCACTTT.

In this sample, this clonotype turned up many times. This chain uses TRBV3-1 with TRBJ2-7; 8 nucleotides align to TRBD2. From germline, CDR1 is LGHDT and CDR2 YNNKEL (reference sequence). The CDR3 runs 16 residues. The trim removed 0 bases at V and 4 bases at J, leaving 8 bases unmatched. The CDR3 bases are TGTGCCAGCAGCCAAGATAGCGGGGCCAGGATTTACGAGCAGTACTTC. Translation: CASSQDSGARIYEQYF.

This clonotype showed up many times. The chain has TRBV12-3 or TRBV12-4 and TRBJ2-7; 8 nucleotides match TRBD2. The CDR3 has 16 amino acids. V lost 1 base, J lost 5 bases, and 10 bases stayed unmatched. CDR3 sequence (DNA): TGTGCCAGCAGTTTAGACCGGGGGGGCGTCTTGGACGAGCAGTACTTC. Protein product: CASSLDRGGVLDEQYF.

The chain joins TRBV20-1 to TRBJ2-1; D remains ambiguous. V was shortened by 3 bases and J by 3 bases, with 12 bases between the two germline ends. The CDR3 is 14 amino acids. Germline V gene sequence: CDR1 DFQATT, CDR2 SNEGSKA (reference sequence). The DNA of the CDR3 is TGCAGTGCTAGGTCCCCTTGGTTCTACAATGAGCAGTTCTTC. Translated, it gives CSARSPWFYNEQFF.

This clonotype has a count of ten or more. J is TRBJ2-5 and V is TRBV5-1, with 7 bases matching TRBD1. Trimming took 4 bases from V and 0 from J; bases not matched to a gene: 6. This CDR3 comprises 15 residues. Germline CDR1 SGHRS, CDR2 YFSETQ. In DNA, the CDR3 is TGCGCCAGCAGCAACCTAGGGGGCCACCAAGAGACCCAGTACTTC. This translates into CASSNLGGHQETQYF.

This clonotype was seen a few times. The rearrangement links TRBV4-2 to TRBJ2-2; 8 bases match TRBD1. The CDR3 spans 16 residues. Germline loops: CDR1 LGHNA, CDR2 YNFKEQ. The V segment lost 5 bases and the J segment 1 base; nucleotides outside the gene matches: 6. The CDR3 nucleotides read TGTGCCAGCAGCGAAAGGACAGGGAGGAACACCGGGGAGCTGTTTTTT. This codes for CASSERTGRNTGELFF.

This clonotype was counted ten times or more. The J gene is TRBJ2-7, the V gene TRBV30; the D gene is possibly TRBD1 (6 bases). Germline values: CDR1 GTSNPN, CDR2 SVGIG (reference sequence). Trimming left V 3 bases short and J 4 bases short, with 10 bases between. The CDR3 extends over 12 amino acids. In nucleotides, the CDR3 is TGTGCCTGGAGCCCGGGACAATACGAGCAGTACTTC. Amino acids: CAWSPGQYEQYF.

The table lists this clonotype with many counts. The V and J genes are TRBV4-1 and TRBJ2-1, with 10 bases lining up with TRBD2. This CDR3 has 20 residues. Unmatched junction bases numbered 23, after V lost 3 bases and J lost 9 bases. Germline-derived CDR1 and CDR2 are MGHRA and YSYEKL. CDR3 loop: CASSHPTRRYVKRGGLEQFF. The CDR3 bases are TGCGCCAGCAGCCACCCAACCCGAAGATACGTTAAGCGGGGGGGCCTTGAGCAGTTCTTC.